A selection of T cell receptor beta chains follows, all from one sample in a study of neurological immune-mediated disorders. MiXCR, applied by TCRdb to the 5' RACE reads, yields one record per CDR3 protein. The table lists about 49,000 distinct CDR3 sequences, roughly 8% of them singletons. Sequenced input: PBMCs. The receptors stem from a middle-aged woman in good health. Each CDR3 is given with its conserved first and last residue. Fields, in order: V gene, D gene, CDR3 length, J gene, CDR3 protein. A D gene is named only where the DNA matches it firmly.

>TRBV7-9|TRBD1|14|TRBJ1-2
CASSLAGQGNGYTF
>TRBV27|.|14|TRBJ1-1
CASSLRQDLTEAFF
>TRBV18|.|14|TRBJ2-5
CASSPRGNQETQYF
>TRBV12-3/TRBV12-4|TRBD1|16|TRBJ2-2
CASSIPDRPNTGELFF
>TRBV7-2|TRBD1|15|TRBJ2-7
CASSLGSGTAYEQYF
>TRBV9|.|16|TRBJ2-2
CASSVAGRQNTGELFF
>TRBV5-1|TRBD1|14|TRBJ1-2
CANSAWTGTVGYTF
>TRBV3-1|TRBD1|17|TRBJ2-1
CASSHKNLTGQGHEQFF
>TRBV25-1|.|14|TRBJ1-2
CASSGVAPTYGYTF
>TRBV10-3|.|14|TRBJ2-7
CAISEVGPTYEQYF
>TRBV6-5|TRBD2|14|TRBJ2-1
CASTAPGLATEQFF
>TRBV20-1|.|11|TRBJ2-5
CSARMGETQYF
>TRBV6-2/TRBV6-3|TRBD2|18|TRBJ2-1
CASSPNRVAGALFYEQFF
>TRBV10-1|TRBD1|14|TRBJ2-7
CASSPDRGTGSQYF
>TRBV10-3|.|17|TRBJ2-1
CAISKHSGTPSANEQFF
>TRBV7-3|TRBD1|13|TRBJ1-1
CASSRDRNTEAFF
>TRBV29-1|.|12|TRBJ2-3
CSVLTDTDTQYF
>TRBV5-1|TRBD1|15|TRBJ2-2
CASSLTGSNTGELFF